This T cell receptor beta chain stems from a study of blood T cell repertoires in COVID-19. Study-wide context: Material from acute and convalescent COVID-19 was sourced from the United States, Italy and Spain. PBMCs, B-cell-depleted T cells, or T cells were the source of the cDNA or gDNA that made up the material.

Germline-derived CDR1 and CDR2 are LNHDA and SQIVND (reference sequence). This CDR3 has 14 residues. Trimming pared 0 bases from V and 0 bases from J, leaving 5 bases between. As originally analysed: For nucleated cells, counts were estimated from reference gene primer amplification. Only in-frame clones appear in the TCRdb table, and some are missing; sequencing was by immunoSEQ multiplex PCR. Clone size and V and J calls were adopted from that table, with D and trimming inferred from the DNA. The sample has some 120,000 clones, around 85% seen once. This clone was detected once. The sequencing input was peripheral blood. The TCR was taken from a woman between 45 and 65 years old with acute or convalescent COVID-19. The V and J genes are TRBV19 and TRBJ1-1, with no clear D. Written as DNA, the CDR3 is TGTGCCAGTAGTATAGACAGGTTGAACACTGAAGCTTTCTTT. This codes for CASSIDRLNTEAFF.